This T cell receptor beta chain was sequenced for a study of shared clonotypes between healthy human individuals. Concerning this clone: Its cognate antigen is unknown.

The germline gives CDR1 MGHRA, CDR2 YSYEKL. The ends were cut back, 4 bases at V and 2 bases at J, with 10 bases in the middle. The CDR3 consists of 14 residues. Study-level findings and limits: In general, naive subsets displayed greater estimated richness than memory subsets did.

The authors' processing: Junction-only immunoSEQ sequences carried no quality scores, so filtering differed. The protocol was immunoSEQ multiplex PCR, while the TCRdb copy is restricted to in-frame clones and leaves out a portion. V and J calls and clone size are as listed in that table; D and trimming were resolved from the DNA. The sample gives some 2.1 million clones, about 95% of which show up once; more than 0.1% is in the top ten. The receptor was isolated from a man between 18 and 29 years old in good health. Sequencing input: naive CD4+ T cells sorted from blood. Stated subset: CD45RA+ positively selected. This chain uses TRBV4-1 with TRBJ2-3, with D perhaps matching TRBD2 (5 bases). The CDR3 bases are TGCGCCAGCAGCCTGAAGGGAGACACAGATACGCAGTATTTT. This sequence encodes CASSLKGDTDTQYF.